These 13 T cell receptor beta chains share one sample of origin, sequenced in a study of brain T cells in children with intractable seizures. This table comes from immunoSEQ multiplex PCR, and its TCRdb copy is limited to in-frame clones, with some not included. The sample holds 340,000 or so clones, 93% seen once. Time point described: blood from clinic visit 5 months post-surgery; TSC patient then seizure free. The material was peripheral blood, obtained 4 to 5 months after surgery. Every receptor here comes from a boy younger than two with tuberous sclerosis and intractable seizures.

The CDR3: CASSLNREEETQYF. The CDR3 coding sequence is TGCGCCAGCAGCTTGAACCGGGAGGAGGAGACCCAGTACTTC. This rearrangement joins TRBV5-1 to TRBJ2-5; 7 bases line up with TRBD2. The V gene end was trimmed by 1 base and the J gene end by 5 bases; junction bases not matched to a gene: 5. The CDR3 is 14 residues long. Germline values: CDR1 SGHRS, CDR2 YFSETQ.

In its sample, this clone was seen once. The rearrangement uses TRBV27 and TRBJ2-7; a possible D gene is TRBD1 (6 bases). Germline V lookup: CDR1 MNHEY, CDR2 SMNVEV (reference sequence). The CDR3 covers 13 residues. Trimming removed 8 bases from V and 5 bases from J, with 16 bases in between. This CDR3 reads CASLFGTSHEQYF. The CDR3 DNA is TGTGCCAGCTTGTTCGGGACATCCCACGAGCAGTACTTC.

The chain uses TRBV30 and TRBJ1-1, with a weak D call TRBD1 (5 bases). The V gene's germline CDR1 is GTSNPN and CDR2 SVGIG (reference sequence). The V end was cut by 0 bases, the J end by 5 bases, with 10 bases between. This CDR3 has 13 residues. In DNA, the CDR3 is TGTGCCTGGAGTGTAAGGGGCGATACTGAAGCTTTCTTT. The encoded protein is CAWSVRGDTEAFF.

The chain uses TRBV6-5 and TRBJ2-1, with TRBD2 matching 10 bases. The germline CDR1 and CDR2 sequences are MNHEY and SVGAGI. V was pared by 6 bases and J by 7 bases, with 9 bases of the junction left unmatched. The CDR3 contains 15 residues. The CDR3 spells CASRDSGRAGNEQFF. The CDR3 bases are TGTGCCAGCAGGGACAGCGGGAGGGCCGGTAATGAGCAGTTCTTC.

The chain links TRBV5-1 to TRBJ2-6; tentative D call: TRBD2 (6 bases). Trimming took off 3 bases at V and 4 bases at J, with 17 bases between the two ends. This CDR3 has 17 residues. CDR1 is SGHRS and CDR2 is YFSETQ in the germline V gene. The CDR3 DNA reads TGCGCCAGCAGCTACGGGGGAGGCTTTGTGGGGGCCAACGTCCTGACTTTC. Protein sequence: CASSYGGGFVGANVLTF.

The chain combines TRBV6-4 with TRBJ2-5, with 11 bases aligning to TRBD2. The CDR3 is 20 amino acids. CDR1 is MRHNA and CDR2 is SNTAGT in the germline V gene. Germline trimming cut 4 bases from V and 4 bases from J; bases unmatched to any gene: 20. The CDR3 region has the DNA TGTGCCAGCAGTGGAAAACAGTGGACATACCTTAGCGGGGGGGGAGAGACCCAGTACTTC. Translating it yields CASSGKQWTYLSGGGETQYF.

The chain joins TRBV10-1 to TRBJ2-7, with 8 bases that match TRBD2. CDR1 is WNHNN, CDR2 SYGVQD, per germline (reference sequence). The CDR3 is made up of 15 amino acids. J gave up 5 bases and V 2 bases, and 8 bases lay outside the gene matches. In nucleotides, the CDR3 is TGCGCCAGCAGTGAGGGCGGTCAGCGGGGGAACGAGCAGTACTTC. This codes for CASSEGGQRGNEQYF.

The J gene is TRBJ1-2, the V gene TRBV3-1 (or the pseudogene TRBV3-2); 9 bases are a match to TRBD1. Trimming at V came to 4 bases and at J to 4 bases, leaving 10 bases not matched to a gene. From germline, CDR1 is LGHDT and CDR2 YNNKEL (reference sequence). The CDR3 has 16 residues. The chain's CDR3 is CASSPWTGAGFYGYTF. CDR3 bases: TGTGCCAGCAGCCCCTGGACAGGGGCCGGCTTCTATGGCTACACCTTC.

The CDR3 DNA reads TGTGCCAGCAGCGGGAGCGCCACCGGGGAGCTGTTTTTT. Protein: CASSGSATGELFF. The chain has TRBV5-4 and TRBJ2-2; D perhaps matches TRBD2 (5 bases). Germline CDR1 reads SGHNT; CDR2 reads YYREEE (reference sequence). Trimming took off 4 bases at V and 4 bases at J, with 8 bases between the two ends. The CDR3 is 13 residues long. Drawing the rest from reference TRBV5-4 and TRBJ2-2, the complete variable domain is ETGVTQSPTHLIKTRGQQVTLRCSSQSGHNTVSWYQQALGQGPQFIFQYYREEENGRGNFPPRFSGLQFPNYSSELNVNALELDDSALYLCASSGSATGELFFGEGSRLTVL.

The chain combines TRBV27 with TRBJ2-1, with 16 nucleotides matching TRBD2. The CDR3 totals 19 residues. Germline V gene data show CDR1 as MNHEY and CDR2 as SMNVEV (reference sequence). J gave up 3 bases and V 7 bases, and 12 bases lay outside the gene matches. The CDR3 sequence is CASILWGLAGGPHYNEQFF. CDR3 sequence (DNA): TGTGCCAGCATCCTATGGGGACTAGCGGGGGGGCCTCACTACAATGAGCAGTTCTTC.

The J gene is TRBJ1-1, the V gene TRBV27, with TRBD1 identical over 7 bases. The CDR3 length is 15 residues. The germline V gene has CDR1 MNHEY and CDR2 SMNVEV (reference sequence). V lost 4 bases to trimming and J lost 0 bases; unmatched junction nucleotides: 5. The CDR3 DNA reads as TGTGCCAGCAGTTACAGGGGCCCCATGAACACTGAAGCTTTCTTT. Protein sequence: CASSYRGPMNTEAFF.

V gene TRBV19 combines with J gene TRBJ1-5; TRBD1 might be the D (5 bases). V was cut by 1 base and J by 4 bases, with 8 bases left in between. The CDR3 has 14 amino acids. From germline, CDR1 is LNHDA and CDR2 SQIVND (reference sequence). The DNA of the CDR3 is TGTGCCAGTAGTATAGGGGACGGTAATCAGCCCCAGCATTTT. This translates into CASSIGDGNQPQHF.

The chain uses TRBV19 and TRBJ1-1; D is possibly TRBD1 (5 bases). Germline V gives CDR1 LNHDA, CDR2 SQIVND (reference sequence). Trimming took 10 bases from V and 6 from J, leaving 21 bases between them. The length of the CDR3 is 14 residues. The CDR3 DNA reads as TGTGCCACCATCCCGGGGGTCGGGTGGGCTGAAGCTTTCTTT. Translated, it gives CATIPGVGWAEAFF. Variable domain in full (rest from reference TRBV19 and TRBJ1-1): DGGITQSPKYLFRKEGQNVTLSCEQNLNHDAMYWYRQDPGQGLRLIYYSQIVNDFQKGDIAEGYSVSREKKESFPLTVTSAQKNPTAFYLCATIPGVGWAEAFFGQGTRLTVV.